The 21 T cell receptor beta chains in this list originate from one sample, sequenced in a study of low-dose radiotherapy and immunotherapy resistance in tumors. First-strand cDNA relied on TRAV- and TRBV-specific primers spanning alpha and beta chains. Both a constant-region primer and a V-primer adapter served to amplify TCRs across roughly 20 PCR cycles. Via MiXCR, TCRdb re-called the reads, giving one row per CDR3 protein. The profile shows about 12,000 distinct CDR3 sequences, 76% of them singletons. Receptor source: a human donor with advanced metastatic prostate, ovarian, gallbladder or colorectal cancer (not recorded which). This table probably holds off-target reads from a library built for another chain.

This chain connects TRBV7-9 to TRBJ2-1; TRBD2 matches at 11 bases. The CDR3 contains 15 residues. The V and J ends lost 3 bases and 8 bases, in that order; junction bases with no gene match: 6. Germline V gives CDR1 SEHNR, CDR2 FQNEAQ (reference sequence). The CDR3 loop is CASSFGTSGTYEQFF. The CDR3 DNA is TGTGCCAGCAGCTTCGGGACTAGCGGAACCTATGAGCAGTTCTTC.

The chain recombines TRBV6-1 with TRBJ2-3, with 7 positions matching TRBD2. CDR3 length: 14 residues. V gave up 8 bases and J gave up 6 bases; unmatched junction bases: 11. CDR1 and CDR2 from the germline V gene are MNHNS and SASEGT. The CDR3 DNA is TGTGCCAGCGACACCCGCGGGAGAAGTGATACGCAGTATTTT. Its translation is CASDTRGRSDTQYF.

This chain uses TRBV4-3 with TRBJ2-1, with no clear D. Deletions cut 1 base from V and 8 bases from J, with 15 bases between. CDR3 length equals 15 residues. The germline CDR1 and CDR2 sequences are LGHNA and YSLEER. The CDR3 nucleotides read TGCGCCAGCAGCCAAGGGCAGGCTGTATTGGATGAGCAGTTCTTC. It encodes CASSQGQAVLDEQFF.

A note on this clonotype: One end of the junction fails to match germline, which may point to a read error. The V gene is TRBV28, the J gene TRBJ2-5; 9 bases are a match to TRBD1. CDR1 is MDHEN and CDR2 is SYDVKM in the germline V gene. The CDR3 extends over 15 amino acids. The CDR3 DNA reads as TGTGCTAGCAGTTTATTCACGGGACAGGGAGACGTCCAGTACTTC. This codes for CASSLFTGQGDVQYF. Full variable domain (missing parts from reference TRBV28 and TRBJ2-5): DVKVTQSSRYLVKRTGEKVFLECVQDMDHENMFWYRQDPGLGLRLIYFSYDVKMKEKGDIPEGYSVSREKKERFSLILESASTNQTSMYLCASSLFTGQGDVQYFGPGTRLLVL.

The gene calls are TRBV6-6 and TRBJ2-5; 14 nucleotides line up with TRBD2. The V gene's germline CDR1 is MNHNY and CDR2 SVGAGI (reference sequence). This CDR3 is built from 16 residues. Losses at the gene ends were 5 bases for V and 2 bases for J; bases not matched to a gene: 4. The CDR3 reads CASSPRLAGGQETQYF. CDR3 DNA: TGTGCCAGCAGTCCGCGACTAGCGGGAGGGCAAGAGACCCAGTACTTC.

The chain carries TRBV11-3 and TRBJ1-2; D is ambiguous. Germline V gene lookup returns CDR1 SGHNT and CDR2 YENEEA. Trimming pared 3 bases from V and 0 bases from J, leaving 17 bases between. The length of the CDR3 is 17 residues. In nucleotides, the CDR3 is TGTGCCAGCAGCTTTGAATCGGACGGCAGAACTAACTATGGCTACACCTTC. Translated, it gives CASSFESDGRTNYGYTF.

This clonotype was counted only a few times. The CDR3 coding sequence is TGTGCCAGCACCCCTCGGGGGATGAGGGCCAACGTCCTGACTTTC. It is translated as CASTPRGMRANVLTF. V usage is TRBV28 and J usage is TRBJ2-6; maybe TRBD2 (6 bases). Trimming pared 7 bases from V and 5 bases from J, leaving 15 bases between. The germline V gene has CDR1 MDHEN and CDR2 SYDVKM. CDR3 length: 15 amino acids. Drawing the rest from reference TRBV28 and TRBJ2-6, the complete variable domain is DVKVTQSSRYLVKRTGEKVFLECVQDMDHENMFWYRQDPGLGLRLIYFSYDVKMKEKGDIPEGYSVSREKKERFSLILESASTNQTSMYLCASTPRGMRANVLTFGAGSRLTVL.

The chain is built from TRBV12-3 or TRBV12-4 and TRBJ1-1, with D unclear. The germline V and J ends were trimmed by 6 bases and 1 base, with 9 bases remaining between them. The CDR3 loop spans 13 amino acids. CDR3: CASSPTGNTEAFF. CDR3 coding DNA: TGTGCCAGCAGCCCAACGGGGAACACTGAAGCTTTCTTT.

This clonotype turned up a few times. The J gene is TRBJ2-3, the V gene TRBV29-1; 7 bases align to TRBD2. The CDR3 spans 14 residues. Unmatched junction bases numbered 10, after V lost 4 bases and J lost 6 bases. The germline CDR1 and CDR2 sequences are SQVTM and ANQGSEA. CDR3 in amino acids: CSVGGLKFRDTQYF. CDR3 in DNA: TGCAGCGTTGGGGGACTAAAATTCAGGGATACGCAGTATTTT.

The chain recombines TRBV5-6 with TRBJ2-4; D gene unclear. CDR3 length equals 16 residues. With 2 bases removed from V and 0 bases from J, the gap between germline ends came to 12 bases. Germline V gives CDR1 SGHDT, CDR2 YYEEEE. The DNA for the CDR3 is TGTGCCAGCAGCTTACAGAGGACCCTAGCCAAAAACATTCAGTACTTC. Translating gives CASSLQRTLAKNIQYF.

This clonotype was recorded only once. CDR3 bases: TGTGCCAGTAGTACTGGACAGCTACTTAACTATGGCTACACCTTC. Translated: CASSTGQLLNYGYTF. This sequence joins TRBV19 and TRBJ1-2; perhaps TRBD1 as D (6 bases). The CDR3 has 15 amino acids. Per germline, CDR1 LNHDA and CDR2 SQIVND (reference sequence). V gave up 4 bases and J gave up 1 base, with 13 bases separating them.

This clonotype has just one count. The chain has TRBV4-1 and TRBJ2-1; 12 bases fit TRBD2. The trim removed 0 bases at V and 14 bases at J, leaving 5 bases unmatched. Germline V gene sequence: CDR1 MGHRA, CDR2 YSYEKL. This CDR3 contains 14 residues. CDR3 protein: CASSQDQTSGSKFF. For the CDR3, the DNA is TGCGCCAGCAGCCAAGATCAGACTAGCGGGAGTAAGTTCTTC.

This clonotype was seen a handful of times. The chain is built from TRBV9 and TRBJ2-1, with 10 bases that match TRBD1. After removal of 0 bases from V and 6 bases from J, the junction contained 6 bases not matched to a gene. CDR3 length: 16 residues. Germline values: CDR1 SGDLS, CDR2 YYNGEE. This CDR3 reads CASSVALGTGANEQFF. The CDR3 DNA sequence: TGTGCCAGCAGCGTAGCTCTCGGGACAGGGGCCAATGAGCAGTTCTTC.

The chain employs TRBV28 and TRBJ2-5; D gene uncertain. Germline-derived CDR1 and CDR2 are MDHEN and SYDVKM. This CDR3 spans 13 amino acids. The V end lost 3 bases, the J end lost 2 bases, and 7 bases lay between the germline ends. The CDR3 is CASSFAPQETQYF. The CDR3 DNA reads as TGTGCCAGCAGTTTTGCCCCACAAGAGACCCAGTACTTC.

The CDR3 nucleotides read TGTGCCAGCAGCGCCCAGTCCTACGAGCAGTACTTC. It codes for CASSAQSYEQYF. This chain joins TRBV11-1 and TRBJ2-7; no clear D gene. This CDR3 has 12 residues. Trimming removed 5 bases from V and 1 base from J, with 6 bases in between. Germline lookup yields CDR1 SGHAT and CDR2 FQDESV (reference sequence). The variable domain in full, completed from reference TRBV11-1 and TRBJ2-7, reads EAEVAQSPRYKITEKSQAVAFWCDPISGHATLYWYRQILGQGPELLVQFQDESVVDDSQLPKDRFSAERLKGVDSTLKIQPAELGDSAMYLCASSAQSYEQYFGPGTRLTVT.

This sequence joins TRBV6-2 or TRBV6-3 and TRBJ1-2, with D uncertain. Germline-derived CDR1 and CDR2 are MNHEY and SVGEGT. V shed 5 bases and J shed 4 bases, with 11 bases lying between them. The CDR3 totals 13 residues. CDR3 sequence: CASSEGGGYGYTF. CDR3 sequence (DNA): TGTGCCAGCAGTGAAGGTGGCGGCTATGGCTACACCTTC.

The J gene is TRBJ2-2, the V gene TRBV6-2 or TRBV6-3; D tentatively reads TRBD1 or TRBD2 (6 bases each). This CDR3 region has 18 residues. V was shortened by 7 bases and J by 2 bases, with 23 bases between the two germline ends. Germline V gene data show CDR1 as MNHEY and CDR2 as SVGEGT. The CDR3 DNA follows: TGTGCCAGCATTTCCCCTCACCGGGGGACACTAAACACCGGGGAGCTGTTTTTT. Amino acid sequence: CASISPHRGTLNTGELFF.

The chain links TRBV9 to TRBJ1-3, with no clear D. The V gene lost 4 bases and the J gene lost 1 base, with 6 bases spanning the gap. The CDR3 runs to 13 residues. Looked up from germline, CDR1 is SGDLS and CDR2 is YYNGEE. Written as DNA, the CDR3 is TGTGCCAGCAGCCACGCTTCTGGAAACACCATATATTTT. Its translation is CASSHASGNTIYF.

This chain links TRBV5-4 with TRBJ2-1; 11 nucleotides match TRBD2. The CDR3 contains 17 residues. The junction had 9 bases not matched to a gene; V was cut back by 0 bases and J by 7 bases. Germline V gene lookup returns CDR1 SGHNT and CDR2 YYREEE (reference sequence). DNA for the CDR3: TGTGCCAGCAGCTTGGTAGCGGGAGGGCCATCGCCAAATGAGCAGTTCTTC. Translating gives CASSLVAGGPSPNEQFF.

The V gene is TRBV5-1, the J gene TRBJ2-3, with 8 bases aligning to TRBD2. V lost 6 bases, J lost 6 bases, and 12 bases stayed unmatched. Germline CDR1 reads SGHRS; CDR2 reads YFSETQ. This CDR3 has 15 residues. The CDR3 sequence is CASKSSGSLGDTQYF. In nucleotides, the CDR3 is TGCGCCAGCAAATCAAGCGGGAGTCTCGGGGATACGCAGTATTTT. Filled out from reference TRBV5-1 and TRBJ2-3, the complete variable domain reads KAGVTQTPRYLIKTRGQQVTLSCSPISGHRSVSWYQQTPGQGLQFLFEYFSETQRNKGNFPGRFSGRQFSNSRSEMNVSTLELGDSALYLCASKSSGSLGDTQYFGPGTRLTVL.

V gene TRBV19 combines with J gene TRBJ1-1; no clear D. V shed 5 bases and J shed 0 bases, with 7 bases lying between them. CDR1 is LNHDA and CDR2 is SQIVND in the germline V gene (reference sequence). The CDR3 is 13 amino acids. The CDR3 spells CASSAYMNTEAFF. The CDR3, as DNA: TGTGCCAGTAGTGCATATATGAACACTGAAGCTTTCTTT. Variable domain in full (rest from reference TRBV19 and TRBJ1-1): DGGITQSPKYLFRKEGQNVTLSCEQNLNHDAMYWYRQDPGQGLRLIYYSQIVNDFQKGDIAEGYSVSREKKESFPLTVTSAQKNPTAFYLCASSAYMNTEAFFGQGTRLTVV.